The T cell receptor beta chain under discussion was sequenced for a study of control samples from healthy donors and cancer patients. Produced via immunoSEQ multiplex PCR; TCRdb's table is partial and in-frame only. The sample shows around 82,000 clones, roughly 90% of them seen only once. CDR3 length: 14 amino acids. Trimming took 5 bases from V and 1 from J, leaving 12 bases between them. CDR1 and CDR2 (germline): SGHRS, YFSETQ. The V gene is TRBV5-1, the J gene TRBJ2-5; D may be TRBD2 (6 bases). This clonotype was sampled from a man aged 50-60 years in good health. Sequenced: blood. The CDR3 coding sequence is TGCGCCAGCAGAATGATGGGGGGCCAAGAGACCCAGTACTTC. Its translation is CASRMMGGQETQYF.